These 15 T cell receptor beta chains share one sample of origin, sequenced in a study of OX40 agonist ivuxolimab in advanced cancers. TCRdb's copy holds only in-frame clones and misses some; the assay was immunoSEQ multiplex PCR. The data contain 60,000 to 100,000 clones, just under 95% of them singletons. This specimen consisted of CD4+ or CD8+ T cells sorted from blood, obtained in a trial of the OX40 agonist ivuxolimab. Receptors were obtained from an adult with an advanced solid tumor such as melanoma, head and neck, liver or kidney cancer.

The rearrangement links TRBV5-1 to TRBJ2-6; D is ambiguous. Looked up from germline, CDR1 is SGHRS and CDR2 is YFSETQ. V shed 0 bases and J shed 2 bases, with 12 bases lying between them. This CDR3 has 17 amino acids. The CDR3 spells CASSLGPGEAGANVLTF. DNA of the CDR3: TGCGCCAGCAGCTTGGGCCCAGGTGAGGCTGGGGCCAACGTCCTGACTTTC.

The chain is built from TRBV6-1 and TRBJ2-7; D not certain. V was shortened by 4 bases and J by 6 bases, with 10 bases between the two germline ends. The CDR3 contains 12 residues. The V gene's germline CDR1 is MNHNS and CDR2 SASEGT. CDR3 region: CASSGMRTEQYF. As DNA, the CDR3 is TGTGCCAGCAGTGGCATGAGGACCGAGCAGTACTTC.

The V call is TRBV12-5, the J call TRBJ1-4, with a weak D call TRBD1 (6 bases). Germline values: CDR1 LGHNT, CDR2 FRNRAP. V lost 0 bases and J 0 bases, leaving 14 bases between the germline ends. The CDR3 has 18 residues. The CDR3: CASGLVPIQGSTNEKLFF. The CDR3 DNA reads TGTGCTAGTGGTTTGGTACCCATCCAGGGGTCAACTAATGAAAAACTGTTTTTT. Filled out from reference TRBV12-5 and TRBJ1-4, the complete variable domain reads DARVTQTPRHKVTEMGQEVTMRCQPILGHNTVFWYRQTMMQGLELLAYFRNRAPLDDSGMPKDRFSAEMPDATLATLKIQPSEPRDSAVYFCASGLVPIQGSTNEKLFFGSGTQLSVL.

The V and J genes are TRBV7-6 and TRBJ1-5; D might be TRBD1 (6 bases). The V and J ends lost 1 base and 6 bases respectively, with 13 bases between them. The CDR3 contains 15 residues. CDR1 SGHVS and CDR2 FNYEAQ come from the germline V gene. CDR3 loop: CASSLVPGGSQPQHF. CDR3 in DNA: TGTGCCAGCAGCTTAGTGCCCGGGGGCAGTCAGCCCCAGCATTTT.

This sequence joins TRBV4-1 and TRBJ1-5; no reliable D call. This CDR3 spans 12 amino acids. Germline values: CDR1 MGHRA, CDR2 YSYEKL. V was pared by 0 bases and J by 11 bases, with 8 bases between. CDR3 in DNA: TGCGCCAGCAGCCAAGATGGGAGGGCCCAGCATTTT. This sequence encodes CASSQDGRAQHF.

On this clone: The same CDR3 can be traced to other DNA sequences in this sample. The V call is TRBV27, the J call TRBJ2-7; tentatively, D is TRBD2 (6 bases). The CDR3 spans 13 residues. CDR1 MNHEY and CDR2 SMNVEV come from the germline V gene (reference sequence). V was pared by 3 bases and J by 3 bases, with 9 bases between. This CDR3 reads CASSFGGSYEQYF. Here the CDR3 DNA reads TGTGCCAGCAGTTTCGGGGGTAGCTACGAGCAGTACTTC.

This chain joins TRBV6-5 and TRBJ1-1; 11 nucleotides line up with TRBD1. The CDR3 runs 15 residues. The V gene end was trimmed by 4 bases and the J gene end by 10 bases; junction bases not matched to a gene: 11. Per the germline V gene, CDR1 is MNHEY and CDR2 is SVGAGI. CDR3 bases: TGTGCCAGCAGTTCCGGACAGGGGGCGCCGGGTGTAGCTTTCTTT. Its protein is CASSSGQGAPGVAFF.

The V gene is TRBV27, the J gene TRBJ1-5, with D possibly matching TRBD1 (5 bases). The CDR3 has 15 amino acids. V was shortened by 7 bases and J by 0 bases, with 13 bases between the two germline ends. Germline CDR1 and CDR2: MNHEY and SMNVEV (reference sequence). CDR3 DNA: TGTGCCAGCACCACAGGACCTTATAGCAATCAGCCCCAGCATTTT. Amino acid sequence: CASTTGPYSNQPQHF.

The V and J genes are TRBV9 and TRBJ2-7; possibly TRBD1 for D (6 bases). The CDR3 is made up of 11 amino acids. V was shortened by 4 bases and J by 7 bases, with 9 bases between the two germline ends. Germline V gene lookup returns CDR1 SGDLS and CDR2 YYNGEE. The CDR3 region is CASSSQGEQYF. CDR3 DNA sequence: TGTGCCAGCAGCTCCCAGGGGGAGCAGTACTTC.

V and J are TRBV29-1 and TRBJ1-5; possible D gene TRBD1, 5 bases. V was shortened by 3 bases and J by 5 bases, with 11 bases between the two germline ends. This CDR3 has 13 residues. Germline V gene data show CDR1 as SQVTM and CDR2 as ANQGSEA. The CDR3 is CSVELGGDQPQHF. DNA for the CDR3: TGCAGCGTTGAGTTGGGAGGGGATCAGCCCCAGCATTTT.

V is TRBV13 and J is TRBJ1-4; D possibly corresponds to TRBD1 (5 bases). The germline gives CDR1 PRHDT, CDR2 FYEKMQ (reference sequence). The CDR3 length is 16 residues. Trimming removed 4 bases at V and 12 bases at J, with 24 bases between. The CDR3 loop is CASSSAGRELEGELFF. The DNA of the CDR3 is TGTGCCAGCAGCTCGGCCGGGAGAGAGCTGGAAGGGGAACTGTTTTTT.

The CDR3 protein is CASSFGGIEAFF. For the CDR3, the DNA is TGTGCCAGCAGCTTTGGGGGGATTGAAGCTTTCTTT. The gene calls are TRBV5-8 and TRBJ1-1; weak D call: TRBD1 (5 bases). The germline CDR1 and CDR2 sequences are SGHTS and YDEGEE. Trimming shortened V by 2 bases and J by 7 bases, and 9 bases separated the two germline ends. This CDR3 region has 12 residues.

CDR3 in amino acids: CASSLRQGGTEAFF. The DNA of the CDR3 is TGCGCCAGCAGCTTGCGGCAGGGGGGCACTGAAGCTTTCTTT. This chain connects TRBV5-1 to TRBJ1-1; 7 bases line up with TRBD1. The CDR3 spans 14 residues. From germline, CDR1 is SGHRS and CDR2 YFSETQ. The J segment lost 4 bases and the V segment lost 1 base, leaving 4 bases of the junction unmatched. Based on the CDR3 plus reference TRBV5-1 and TRBJ1-1, the full variable domain is KAGVTQTPRYLIKTRGQQVTLSCSPISGHRSVSWYQQTPGQGLQFLFEYFSETQRNKGNFPGRFSGRQFSNSRSEMNVSTLELGDSALYLCASSLRQGGTEAFFGQGTRLTVV.

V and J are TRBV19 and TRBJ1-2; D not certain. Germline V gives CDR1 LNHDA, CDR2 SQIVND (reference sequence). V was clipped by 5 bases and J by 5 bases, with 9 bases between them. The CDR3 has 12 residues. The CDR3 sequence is CASSALRYGYTF. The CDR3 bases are TGTGCCAGTAGTGCACTCAGATATGGCTACACCTTC. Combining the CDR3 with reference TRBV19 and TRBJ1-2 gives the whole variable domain DGGITQSPKYLFRKEGQNVTLSCEQNLNHDAMYWYRQDPGQGLRLIYYSQIVNDFQKGDIAEGYSVSREKKESFPLTVTSAQKNPTAFYLCASSALRYGYTFGSGTRLTVV.

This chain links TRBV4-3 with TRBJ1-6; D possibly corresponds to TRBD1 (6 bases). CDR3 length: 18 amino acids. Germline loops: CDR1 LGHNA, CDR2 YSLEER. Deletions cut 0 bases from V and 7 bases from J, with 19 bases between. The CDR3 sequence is CASSQDPTGIILNSPLHF. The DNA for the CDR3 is TGCGCCAGCAGCCAAGACCCCACAGGGATAATCCTAAATTCACCCCTCCACTTT.